The clone carrying this T cell receptor beta chain showed up many times. Its antigen is not known. Found in a library prepared for alpha chains, this beta chain is an off-target read, and its abundance has little meaning. This record belongs to a study of spatial heterogeneity in lung cancer. Overall study context: Each time, sequencing found more beta-chain sequences than alpha-chain sequences. Study findings and constraints: The study found that ubiquitous and regional expanded TCR counts tracked ubiquitous and regional nonsynonymous mutations, respectively. For expanded intratumoral alpha and beta TCRs, counts tracked tumor mutation counts.

In germline, CDR1 is KGHSH, CDR2 LQKENI. Trimming left V 3 bases short and J 1 base short, with 9 bases between. The CDR3 runs 14 residues. The time point denotes: sample taken at primary tumor resection. Tumor, nontumor lung or frozen PBMC supplied whole RNA that was sequenced unsorted. Each molecule of TCR cDNA was tagged with one unique molecular identifier. A single record per CDR3 protein comes from TCRdb applying MiXCR to the 5' RACE reads. This table has about 10,000 distinct CDR3 sequences, 5.5% to 7.5% appearing once. The sample in question was lung tumor tissue, obtained at surgery. This chain links TRBV18 with TRBJ1-1; D ambiguous. This clonotype was sampled from a male donor with early-stage non-small cell lung cancer. The CDR3 loop reads CASSPAGSNTEAFF. The CDR3 nucleotides read TGTGCCAGCTCACCTGCGGGTTCGAACACTGAAGCTTTCTTT.